Listed below are T cell receptor beta chains from one sample, sequenced in a study of monozygotic twins with inflammatory bowel disease. TCRdb reprocessed the 5' RACE reads, keeping one entry per CDR3 protein, no DNA. With a few hundred thousand distinct CDR3 sequences in the sample, the ten largest clones hold approximately 2.3%. The specimen sequenced was blood. The receptors derive from a human donor with ulcerative colitis or Crohn's disease, or a healthy co-twin of an affected twin (not recorded which). CDR3s include the opening cysteine and the closing phenylalanine or tryptophan. Fields, in order: V gene, CDR3 length, J gene, CDR3 protein.

v_call: TRBV5-1; cdr3_length: 16; j_call: TRBJ2-5; cdr3_aa: CASSLVLAGGTETQYF
v_call: TRBV6-1; cdr3_length: 16; j_call: TRBJ2-1; cdr3_aa: CASSEAGLAGGPSQFF
v_call: TRBV29-1; cdr3_length: 13; j_call: TRBJ2-7; cdr3_aa: CSVQGAQAYEQYF
v_call: TRBV5-1; cdr3_length: 17; j_call: TRBJ2-1; cdr3_aa: CASSLRGEGLAVNEQFF
v_call: TRBV7-2; cdr3_length: 16; j_call: TRBJ2-3; cdr3_aa: CASSLLLRGSTDTQYF
v_call: TRBV7-6; cdr3_length: 19; j_call: TRBJ2-1; cdr3_aa: CASSFQATSGGAAYNEQFF
v_call: TRBV5-1; cdr3_length: 16; j_call: TRBJ2-7; cdr3_aa: CASSYSPMTAPYEQYF
v_call: TRBV10-3; cdr3_length: 12; j_call: TRBJ2-7; cdr3_aa: CAIRQGGYEQYF
v_call: TRBV20-1; cdr3_length: 13; j_call: TRBJ1-6; cdr3_aa: CSAPDRSGSPLHF
v_call: TRBV20-1; cdr3_length: 15; j_call: TRBJ1-1; cdr3_aa: CSARRRVGRDTEAFF